The T cell receptor beta chain described here comes from a study of cytomegalovirus exposure and HLA in healthy donors. Study as a whole: The 130 or so validation repertoires and the approximately 690 first-cohort repertoires shared a platform, a later analysis reported.

Some clones are missing from TCRdb's copy, which holds only in-frame ones; the method was immunoSEQ multiplex PCR. The data contain some 88,000 clones, approximately 96% of them singletons. Findings and caveats of the study: According to the study, 180 or so TCR beta chains were cytomegalovirus-associated. One later analysis, an examination of the 120 or so validation repertoires, found that first-cohort TCR clusters tended to co-occur in them.

The V segment lost 0 bases and the J segment 3 bases; nucleotides outside the gene matches: 14. Looked up from germline, CDR1 is SGHTA and CDR2 is FQGNSA. The CDR3 has 20 residues. To note about this clone: Its antigen is as yet unknown.

V and J are TRBV7-2 and TRBJ2-1; 10 bases align to TRBD2. This clonotype originated in a man younger than 35 in good health and CMV-seronegative. The sample was PBMCs. The CDR3 spells CASSLADSGRPTSFYNEQFF. In DNA form, the CDR3 reads TGTGCCAGCAGCTTAGCAGATAGCGGGAGGCCGACCTCCTTCTACAATGAGCAGTTCTTC.